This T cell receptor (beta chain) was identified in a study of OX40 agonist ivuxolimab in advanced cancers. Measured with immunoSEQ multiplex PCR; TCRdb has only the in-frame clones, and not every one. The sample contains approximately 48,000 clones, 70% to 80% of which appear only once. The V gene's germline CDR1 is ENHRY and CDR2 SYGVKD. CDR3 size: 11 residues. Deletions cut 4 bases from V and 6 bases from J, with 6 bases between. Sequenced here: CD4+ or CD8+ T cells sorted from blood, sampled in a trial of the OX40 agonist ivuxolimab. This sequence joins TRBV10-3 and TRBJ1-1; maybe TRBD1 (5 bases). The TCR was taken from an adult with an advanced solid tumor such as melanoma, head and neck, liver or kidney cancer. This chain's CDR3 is CAISGGPEAFF. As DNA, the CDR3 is TGTGCCATCAGTGGGGGCCCTGAAGCTTTCTTT.